The sequence of this T cell receptor beta chain was determined in a study of OX40 agonist ivuxolimab in advanced cancers. Overall study: The drug used for patients, ivuxolimab, was an agonistic anti-OX40 (CD134) antibody. The dose-escalation group included hepatocellular carcinoma, melanoma, renal cell carcinoma and head and neck cancer.

Overall study findings and caveats: Compared with CD4+, CD8+ T cells on average had more expanded clones. Expansion of clones was among the lowest in partial responders at 0.1-3.0 mg/kg.

CDR1 and CDR2 (germline): SGDLS, YYNGEE. The V gene end was trimmed by 3 bases and the J gene end by 2 bases; junction bases not matched to a gene: 3. The CDR3 runs 15 residues. On this clone itself: Its specificity is not known.

The assay was immunoSEQ multiplex PCR, and TCRdb's table has in-frame clones only and misses some. The sample lists tens of thousands of clones, 70% to 90% occurring once. The specimen comprised CD4+ or CD8+ T cells sorted from blood, sampled in a trial of the OX40 agonist ivuxolimab. The source is an adult with an advanced solid tumor such as melanoma, head and neck, liver or kidney cancer. V usage is TRBV9 and J usage is TRBJ2-1; 9 bases are shared with TRBD1. The CDR3 spells CASSGDRGAYNEQFF. The CDR3 DNA reads as TGTGCCAGCAGCGGTGACAGGGGGGCCTACAATGAGCAGTTCTTC.